Listed below are T cell receptor beta chains from one sample, sequenced in a study of regulatory T cells in long-lasting Graves disease. TCRdb reprocessed the multiplex PCR reads via MiXCR and lists one record per CDR3 protein. The sample consists of 530,000 or so distinct CDR3 sequences, roughly 15% of them appearing once. These data were likewise used in another study, on T cells in Graves' hyperthyroidism and ophthalmopathy.

The material was peripheral blood mononuclear cells (PBMCs), obtained at new diagnosis, from a patient treated with antithyroid drugs. These TCRs come from a man in his late teens or twenties with Graves disease. Each CDR3 is given with its conserved first and last residue. The order of the fields is V gene, clone size, J gene, CDR3 length, D gene, CDR3 DNA, CDR3 protein. A D gene is named only where the DNA matches it firmly. Size values are once, few and many counts, or a class for expanded clones, and some rows have none.

>TRBV30|.|TRBJ2-1|15|TRBD2
TGTGCCTGGAGTGGCCTAGCGGGAGGTCGGAATGAGCAGTTCTTC
CAWSGLAGGRNEQFF
>TRBV2|many|TRBJ1-5|15|TRBD1
TGTGCCAGCAGTACCAGGGGGTTAGGCAATCAGCCCCAGCATTTT
CASSTRGLGNQPQHF
>TRBV27|many|TRBJ1-1|13|.
TGTGCCAGCAGTTTATCGAGGGGAACACTGGCTTTCTTT
CASSLSRGTLAFF
>TRBV28|many|TRBJ2-7|15|.
TGTGCCAGCAGCCCGCCGGGACCGCCATCCTACGAGCAGTACTTC
CASSPPGPPSYEQYF
>TRBV5-1|many|TRBJ1-1|13|TRBD1
TGCGCCAGCACAGGGACAGGGAAAACTGAAGCTTTCTTT
CASTGTGKTEAFF
>TRBV6-2/TRBV6-3|.|TRBJ1-1|15|.
TGTGCCAGCAGTTCGGTATCAGGGGTCGGGAATGAAGCTTTCTTT
CASSSVSGVGNEAFF
>TRBV28|.|TRBJ2-2|17|.
TGTGCCAGCAGTTTTTGGGACCAGGCGCGGGGCCCCGGGGAGCTGTTTTTT
CASSFWDQARGPGELFF
>TRBV29-1|few|TRBJ2-5|14|TRBD2
TGCAGCGTTGATAAGGCGGGAGTGGGGGAGACCCAGTACTTC
CSVDKAGVGETQYF
>TRBV6-1|many|TRBJ1-2|14|.
TGTGCCAGCAGTCTCACAGGGATTCCGAAAGGCTACACCTTC
CASSLTGIPKGYTF
>TRBV24-1|many|TRBJ2-3|18|TRBD2
TGTGCCACCCCTGGACTAGCGGGAGGACACCGCCCCCAAGATACGCAGTATTTT
CATPGLAGGHRPQDTQYF
>TRBV29-1|.|TRBJ1-1|12|.
TGCAGCGTTCAACAGGAGGGCACTGAAGCTTTCTTT
CSVQQEGTEAFF
>TRBV5-6|many|TRBJ2-7|15|.
TGTGCCAGCAGCTTTTGGGCAGGGGTGGCCTACGAGCAGTACTTC
CASSFWAGVAYEQYF
>TRBV28|many|TRBJ2-5|14|.
TGTGCCAGCAGTTTACCGGGACCGCCCTTGACCCAGTACTTC
CASSLPGPPLTQYF
>TRBV28|many|TRBJ1-4|14|.
TGTGCCAGCAGTTCGGGACGGATTAATGAAAAACTGTTTTTT
CASSSGRINEKLFF
>TRBV7-2|few|TRBJ2-7|17|.
TGTGCCAGCAGCTTAGCCCGGGACCCCCAAGGACTCTACGAGCAGTACTTC
CASSLARDPQGLYEQYF
>TRBV7-9|many|TRBJ2-5|13|.
TGTGCCAGCAGCTTAGTTTTACAAGAGACCCAGTACTTC
CASSLVLQETQYF
>TRBV15|many|TRBJ2-3|17|.
TGTGCCACCAGCAGAGATCGCGGCACAGCTAGCACAGATACGCAGTATTTT
CATSRDRGTASTDTQYF